This entry lists 17 T cell receptor beta chains sequenced from one sample in a study of OX40 agonist ivuxolimab in advanced cancers. Sequencing used immunoSEQ multiplex PCR; TCRdb keeps in-frame clones, though not all of them. The sample includes approximately 90,000 clones, nearly 90% of them seen just once. This specimen was CD4+ or CD8+ T cells sorted from blood, taken in a trial of the OX40 agonist ivuxolimab. The source is an adult with an advanced solid tumor such as melanoma, head and neck, liver or kidney cancer.

The chain recombines TRBV2 with TRBJ2-3, with D maybe TRBD2 (6 bases). Per germline, CDR1 SNHLY and CDR2 FYNNEI. V lost 8 bases and J lost 1, with 13 bases in between. This CDR3 region has 14 residues. CDR3 residues: CASSEGGGTDTQYF. The CDR3, as DNA: TGTGCCAGCTCCGAGGGAGGAGGCACAGATACGCAGTATTTT.

The chain couples TRBV5-4 to TRBJ2-5, with TRBD2 matching over 9 bases. The DNA end lines up better with TRBJ2-7; the J call may be wrong. Germline V CDR1 and CDR2: SGHNT, YYREEE (reference sequence). This CDR3 has 16 amino acids. This chain's CDR3 is CASSLVAGGLSYEQYF. The DNA for the CDR3 is TGTGCCAGCAGCTTGGTGGCGGGGGGGCTTTCCTACGAGCAGTACTTC.

The rearrangement joins TRBV27 to TRBJ1-1; D might be TRBD1 (6 bases). Germline assignment: CDR1 MNHEY and CDR2 SMNVEV (reference sequence). V was shortened by 5 bases and J by 4 bases, with 17 bases between the two germline ends. The CDR3 totals 15 residues. CDR3 bases: TGTGCCAGCAGTCTTCTCTCCCAGGGGTCCACTGAAGCTTTCTTT. This encodes CASSLLSQGSTEAFF.

The V gene is TRBV7-2, the J gene TRBJ1-1, with no clear D. Germline V lookup: CDR1 SGHTA, CDR2 FQGNSA. V gave up 4 bases and J gave up 0 bases, with 9 bases separating them. The CDR3 is made up of 14 amino acids. Written as DNA, the CDR3 is TGTGCCAGCAGCTCTAAAACAGTGAACACTGAAGCTTTCTTT. This codes for CASSSKTVNTEAFF.

This chain connects TRBV19 to TRBJ1-1; 7 bases fit TRBD1. The CDR3 runs to 18 residues. V lost 0 bases, J lost 4 bases, and 14 bases stayed unmatched. The V gene's germline CDR1 is LNHDA and CDR2 SQIVND (reference sequence). CDR3 nucleotides: TGTGCCAGTAGTATAGATCAGCAGTGGAGACAGGGAGGCACTGAAGCTTTCTTT. Translating it yields CASSIDQQWRQGGTEAFF.

V gene TRBV7-6 combines with J gene TRBJ2-5; 12 bases agree with TRBD2. CDR3 length: 16 amino acids. Trimming cost V 5 bases and J 5 bases; bases outside gene matches: 9. Germline CDR1 SGHVS, CDR2 FNYEAQ. The CDR3 DNA reads TGTGCCAGCAGCCCCCTGACTAGCGGGGGATGGGAGACCCAGTACTTC. As protein: CASSPLTSGGWETQYF.

The V call is TRBV7-2, the J call TRBJ2-7, with 10 positions matching TRBD2. The CDR3 spans 15 residues. The V gene's germline CDR1 is SGHTA and CDR2 FQGNSA. V gave up 7 bases and J gave up 0 bases; unmatched junction bases: 6. The DNA for the CDR3 is TGTGCCAGCACCACCACTAGCGGGGTCTCCTACGAGCAGTACTTC. Translation gives CASTTTSGVSYEQYF.

The chain carries TRBV11-2 and TRBJ2-7; 7 nucleotides line up with TRBD1. The junction had 7 bases not matched to a gene; V was cut back by 5 bases and J by 6 bases. The CDR3 is 13 residues long. Germline CDR1 reads SGHAT; CDR2 reads FQNNGV. CDR3 DNA sequence: TGTGCCAGCAGCGAGACAGGGAGACGCGAGCAGTACTTC. It yields the protein CASSETGRREQYF. The full variable domain, rest sourced from reference TRBV11-2 and TRBJ2-7, is EAGVAQSPRYKIIEKRQSVAFWCNPISGHATLYWYQQILGQGPKLLIQFQNNGVVDDSQLPKDRFSAERLKGVDSTLKIQPAKLEDSAVYLCASSETGRREQYFGPGTRLTVT.

The chain has TRBV9 and TRBJ2-7; TRBD2 aligns across 9 bases. This CDR3 spans 16 amino acids. The germline V gene encodes CDR1 SGDLS and CDR2 YYNGEE. The V and J ends lost 0 bases and 7 bases, in that order; junction bases with no gene match: 11. CDR3 loop: CASSVASQRGAKEQYF. DNA for the CDR3: TGTGCCAGCAGCGTAGCTAGCCAGCGGGGGGCGAAGGAGCAGTACTTC.

This clone has a handful of counts. The chain carries TRBV6-5 and TRBJ2-7; TRBD2 matches 10 bases. Germline V CDR1 and CDR2: MNHEY, SVGAGI. Trimming removed 7 bases from V and 3 bases from J; junction bases left unmatched: 3. The length of the CDR3 is 13 residues. CDR3 sequence reads: CASTAGGSYEQYF. CDR3 DNA sequence: TGTGCCAGCACAGCGGGGGGGAGCTACGAGCAGTACTTC.

The J gene is TRBJ2-3, the V gene TRBV5-1, with D hard to call. Germline V CDR1 and CDR2: SGHRS, YFSETQ. V lost 7 bases to trimming and J lost 3 bases, with 15 bases between them. This CDR3 has 14 residues. The CDR3 coding sequence is TGCGCCAGCGGAGTGCGCGGAGCTACAGATACGCAGTATTTT. It yields the protein CASGVRGATDTQYF.

The rearrangement uses TRBV19 and TRBJ1-1; 7 nucleotides match TRBD1. Losses at the gene ends were 6 bases for V and 3 bases for J; bases not matched to a gene: 4. Germline V gene sequence: CDR1 LNHDA, CDR2 SQIVND (reference sequence). The CDR3 runs to 13 residues. CDR3 DNA sequence: TGTGCCAGTAGGAGCCAGGGGGACACTGAAGCTTTCTTT. Encoded protein: CASRSQGDTEAFF.

The V call is TRBV30, the J call TRBJ1-2; the D gene is possibly TRBD1 (5 bases). Looked up from germline, CDR1 is GTSNPN and CDR2 is SVGIG (reference sequence). The CDR3 loop spans 13 amino acids. V lost 1 base and J 8 bases, leaving 14 bases between the germline ends. This CDR3 reads CAWSGDGRPGYTF. The CDR3, as DNA: TGTGCCTGGAGTGGGGACGGACGACCCGGCTACACCTTC.

The rearrangement uses TRBV30 and TRBJ1-4, with TRBD1 as a possible D gene (5 bases). V lost 3 bases to trimming and J lost 1 base, with 15 bases between them. The length of the CDR3 is 16 residues. Germline loops: CDR1 GTSNPN, CDR2 SVGIG (reference sequence). The CDR3 DNA follows: TGTGCCTGGAGGGGACGAGTCCTGGGAACTAATGAAAAACTGTTTTTT. It encodes CAWRGRVLGTNEKLFF.

The chain employs TRBV6-6 and TRBJ1-3, with 7 bases identical to TRBD1. V shed 2 bases, J shed 1 base, and the junction held 5 bases outside the gene matches. The CDR3 length is 16 residues. CDR1 is MNHNY, CDR2 SVGAGI, per germline (reference sequence). CDR3 sequence (DNA): TGTGCCAGCAGTTACCTCGGACAGGAGTCTGGAAACACCATATATTTT. It yields the protein CASSYLGQESGNTIYF.

This chain connects TRBV19 to TRBJ1-1, with D unresolved. Germline V gives CDR1 LNHDA, CDR2 SQIVND (reference sequence). The germline V and J ends were trimmed by 2 bases and 9 bases, with 7 bases remaining between them. This CDR3 region has 11 residues. The CDR3 spells CASSIIGQAFF. The CDR3 nucleotides read TGTGCCAGTAGTATAATAGGACAAGCTTTCTTT.

V gene TRBV6-1 combines with J gene TRBJ1-2; D possibly corresponds to TRBD1 (5 bases). Trimming removed 9 bases at V and 7 bases at J, with 15 bases between. This CDR3 spans 12 amino acids. The germline V gene encodes CDR1 MNHNS and CDR2 SASEGT. CDR3 nucleotide sequence: TGTGCCAGGGGTCAGGGAACGAGTGGCTACACCTTC. Translating gives CARGQGTSGYTF.